This passage covers 27 T cell receptor beta chains from one sample sequenced in a study of T-cell reconstitution after alpha-beta-depleted transplantation in children. During its preparation, the TCRbeta library received unique molecular identifiers. Using its own MiXCR run on the PCR reads, TCRdb lists one record per CDR3 protein. The sample has about 540,000 distinct CDR3 sequences; approximately 16% are singletons. The sequences come from PBMCs from the stem cell graft donor, collected from the stem cell graft. The receptors originated from a human donor who donated a stem cell graft to a child with acute lymphoblastic leukemia.

The V and J genes are TRBV20-1 and TRBJ1-5; no firm D call. The germline gives CDR1 DFQATT, CDR2 SNEGSKA (reference sequence). The CDR3 loop spans 13 amino acids. V lost 3 bases and J lost 3, with 9 bases in between. Here the CDR3 reads CSARGEPNQPQHF. CDR3 sequence (DNA): TGCAGTGCTAGGGGTGAACCCAATCAGCCCCAGCATTTT.

The sample holds a few counts of this clonotype. The CDR3 sequence is CASSNSGTSGRKETQYF. The CDR3 DNA follows: TGTGCCAGCAGCAACTCCGGGACTAGCGGGCGGAAAGAGACCCAGTACTTC. The chain joins TRBV7-2 to TRBJ2-5; 12 bases are shared with TRBD2. Losses at the gene ends were 5 bases for V and 3 bases for J; bases not matched to a gene: 10. The CDR3 loop spans 17 amino acids. From germline, CDR1 is SGHTA and CDR2 FQGNSA.

The sample holds many counts of this clonotype. The chain links TRBV2 to TRBJ2-7, with a possible D match to TRBD1 (5 bases). Trimming left V 4 bases short and J 4 bases short, with 11 bases between. CDR1 is SNHLY, CDR2 FYNNEI, per germline. This CDR3 comprises 13 residues. Here the CDR3 DNA reads TGTGCCAGCAGTGTAGCACAGGCTTACGAGCAGTACTTC. Translation gives CASSVAQAYEQYF.

This clonotype has just a few counts. The gene calls are TRBV6-2 or TRBV6-3 and TRBJ2-7; 7 bases map to TRBD2. The ends lost 4 bases at V and 0 bases at J; junction bases unmatched: 15. CDR1 is MNHEY and CDR2 is SVGEGT in the germline V gene. This CDR3 is 18 amino acids long. The CDR3 reads CASSSNALWEGVSYEQYF. CDR3 in DNA: TGTGCCAGCAGTTCAAATGCTCTGTGGGAGGGCGTCTCCTACGAGCAGTACTTC.

A few counts support this clonotype. This chain connects TRBV20-1 to TRBJ2-5, with D unresolved. There are 11 residues in the CDR3. V dropped 6 bases and J dropped 2 bases, with 7 bases sitting between them. Germline V gene lookup returns CDR1 DFQATT and CDR2 SNEGSKA (reference sequence). CDR3 DNA: TGCAGTGCCCCACCGCAAGAGACCCAGTACTTC. Its translation: CSAPPQETQYF.

V and J are TRBV7-7 and TRBJ2-7; no reliable D call. The CDR3 has 17 residues. CDR1 and CDR2 from the germline V gene are SSHAT and FNYEAQ (reference sequence). V dropped 2 bases and J dropped 2 bases, with 19 bases sitting between them. The DNA of the CDR3 is TGTGCCAGCAGCTTAACCTCGGACGGAGACGTCGCCTACGAGCAGTACTTC. Translating it yields CASSLTSDGDVAYEQYF.

This chain links TRBV9 with TRBJ2-1, with TRBD2 matching over 10 bases. V shed 0 bases, J shed 6 bases, and the junction held 3 bases outside the gene matches. Germline V CDR1 and CDR2: SGDLS, YYNGEE. CDR3 length: 15 residues. The CDR3 nucleotides read TGTGCCAGCAGCGTAGATAGCGGGAGGTTCAATGAGCAGTTCTTC. It yields the protein CASSVDSGRFNEQFF.

V and J are TRBV7-8 and TRBJ2-5; D may correspond to TRBD1 or TRBD2 (5 bases each). The V gene's germline CDR1 is SGHVS and CDR2 FQNEAQ. Trimming removed 3 bases from V and 5 bases from J, with 10 bases in between. The CDR3 is made up of 13 amino acids. The CDR3 spells CASSFVRDETQYF. CDR3 coding DNA: TGTGCCAGCAGCTTTGTTAGGGACGAGACCCAGTACTTC.

Many counts were recorded for this clonotype. The chain employs TRBV25-1 and TRBJ2-3; D might be TRBD2 (6 bases). Per the germline V gene, CDR1 is MGHDK and CDR2 is SYGVNS. The V gene lost 8 bases and the J gene lost 0 bases, with 6 bases spanning the gap. This CDR3 region has 12 residues. CDR3 region: CASGGSTDTQYF. DNA for the CDR3: TGTGCCAGCGGGGGGAGCACAGATACGCAGTATTTT.

The rearrangement joins TRBV20-1 to TRBJ2-7, with a tentative D call TRBD2 (5 bases). Germline V gene data show CDR1 as DFQATT and CDR2 as SNEGSKA (reference sequence). The CDR3 length is 15 residues. Trimming pared 0 bases from V and 5 bases from J, leaving 17 bases between. CDR3 loop: CSARDLRVSWNEQYF. CDR3 nucleotides: TGCAGTGCTAGAGATCTGAGGGTATCCTGGAACGAGCAGTACTTC.

This clonotype has only a few counts. This CDR3 reads CASSFIGSGTGRETQYF. The CDR3 coding sequence is TGTGCCAGCAGTTTTATTGGTAGCGGCACCGGGAGAGAGACCCAGTACTTC. The rearrangement joins TRBV12-3 or TRBV12-4 to TRBJ2-5; D possibly corresponds to TRBD2 (6 bases). The V end lost 3 bases, the J end lost 4 bases, and 21 bases lay between the germline ends. The CDR3 runs 17 residues.

The chain couples TRBV6-5 to TRBJ1-3; D remains ambiguous. The V gene's germline CDR1 is MNHEY and CDR2 SVGAGI. The CDR3 is 17 amino acids. Trimming removed 2 bases at V and 0 bases at J, with 14 bases between. CDR3 nucleotides: TGTGCCAGCAGTTACACCCGGACGGGCCTCTCTGGAAACACCATATATTTT. It yields the protein CASSYTRTGLSGNTIYF.

The rearrangement uses TRBV27 and TRBJ2-2; D gene ambiguous. The V gene's germline CDR1 is MNHEY and CDR2 SMNVEV (reference sequence). V was pared by 3 bases and J by 5 bases, with 10 bases between. This CDR3 spans 14 amino acids. CDR3 amino acids: CASSLPHQTGELFF. The CDR3 nucleotides read TGTGCCAGCAGTTTGCCTCATCAAACCGGGGAGCTGTTTTTT.

The CDR3 here is CSVEDGVTGTYEQYF. Written as DNA, the CDR3 is TGCAGCGTTGAAGATGGCGTTACAGGGACCTACGAGCAGTACTTC. The chain joins TRBV29-1 to TRBJ2-7; possible D gene TRBD1, 6 bases. The CDR3 totals 15 residues. The germline V gene has CDR1 SQVTM and CDR2 ANQGSEA. The V gene lost 0 bases and the J gene lost 2 bases, with 14 bases spanning the gap.

The V call is TRBV5-1, the J call TRBJ2-7; D could derive from TRBD1 or TRBD2 (5 bases each). The CDR3 covers 15 residues. Trimming took off 2 bases at V and 0 bases at J, with 12 bases between the two ends. Germline CDR1 reads SGHRS; CDR2 reads YFSETQ. The CDR3 protein is CASSLGDPSSYEQYF. The CDR3 DNA reads as TGCGCCAGCAGCTTAGGGGACCCGAGCTCCTACGAGCAGTACTTC.

This clonotype was seen a handful of times. V gene TRBV5-1 combines with J gene TRBJ2-2; D is possibly TRBD1 (6 bases). This CDR3 has 15 residues. With 3 bases removed from V and 4 bases from J, the gap between germline ends came to 13 bases. Germline CDR1 is SGHRS and CDR2 is YFSETQ. CDR3 protein: CASSSGTLSTGELFF. The CDR3 nucleotides read TGCGCCAGCAGCTCCGGGACATTGAGCACCGGGGAGCTGTTTTTT.

This clonotype was observed many times. The genes are TRBV25-1 and TRBJ1-6; 10 nucleotides align to TRBD1. CDR1 is MGHDK and CDR2 is SYGVNS in the germline V gene. The CDR3 has 14 amino acids. J lost 11 bases, V lost 4 bases, and 5 bases had no gene match. The CDR3 reads CASSGQGAGTPLHF. CDR3 nucleotides: TGTGCCAGCAGTGGACAGGGGGCAGGGACACCCCTCCACTTT. Using reference TRBV25-1 and TRBJ1-6 for the parts outside the CDR3, the full variable domain is EADIYQTPRYLVIGTGKKITLECSQTMGHDKMYWYQQDPGMELHLIHYSYGVNSTEKGDLSSESTVSRIRTEHFPLTLESARPSHTSQYLCASSGQGAGTPLHFGNGTRLTVT.

The chain joins TRBV4-1 to TRBJ2-7, with TRBD1 matching over 12 bases. CDR3 size: 16 residues. The germline V gene has CDR1 MGHRA and CDR2 YSYEKL. J lost 5 bases, V lost 4 bases, and 9 bases had no gene match. CDR3 bases: TGCGCCAGCAGCCCTTCTGCGGGGACAGGGGGCCACGAGCAGTACTTC. Its translation: CASSPSAGTGGHEQYF.

The chain's CDR3 is CASSSEGGTEAFF. CDR3 bases: TGTGCCAGCAGCTCTGAGGGGGGAACTGAAGCTTTCTTT. The rearrangement links TRBV7-8 to TRBJ1-1; a weak D match, TRBD1 (6 bases). The CDR3 consists of 13 residues. Germline V lookup: CDR1 SGHVS, CDR2 FQNEAQ. Deletions cut 4 bases from V and 5 bases from J, with 11 bases between.

This clonotype occurred once. The V and J genes are TRBV12-3 or TRBV12-4 and TRBJ2-7; 10 bases agree with TRBD2. The length of the CDR3 is 15 residues. The J segment lost 5 bases and the V segment lost 3 bases, leaving 7 bases of the junction unmatched. CDR3 in amino acids: CASSFWALAGDEQYF. The CDR3 DNA is TGTGCCAGCAGTTTCTGGGCCCTAGCGGGAGACGAGCAGTACTTC.

The V gene is TRBV12-3 or TRBV12-4, the J gene TRBJ2-5; 7 bases line up with TRBD1. The J segment lost 2 bases and the V segment lost 6 bases, leaving 3 bases of the junction unmatched. CDR3 size: 13 residues. The CDR3 loop is CASSRGQQETQYF. CDR3 DNA sequence: TGTGCCAGCAGCAGGGGACAGCAAGAGACCCAGTACTTC.

This clonotype has a count of ten or more. The chain couples TRBV5-1 to TRBJ1-1; no clear D. There are 13 residues in the CDR3. The germline V gene encodes CDR1 SGHRS and CDR2 YFSETQ. The V gene lost 5 bases and the J gene lost 0 bases, with 8 bases spanning the gap. In DNA form, the CDR3 reads TGCGCCAGCAGTTCGGGAATGAACACTGAAGCTTTCTTT. The encoded protein is CASSSGMNTEAFF. The variable domain in full, with the rest retrieved from reference TRBV5-1 and TRBJ1-1, is KAGVTQTPRYLIKTRGQQVTLSCSPISGHRSVSWYQQTPGQGLQFLFEYFSETQRNKGNFPGRFSGRQFSNSRSEMNVSTLELGDSALYLCASSSGMNTEAFFGQGTRLTVV.

This clonotype was picked up a small number of times. This chain connects TRBV4-1 to TRBJ1-5, with a weak D call TRBD1 (6 bases). The germline V gene encodes CDR1 MGHRA and CDR2 YSYEKL. V lost 0 bases to trimming and J lost 2 bases, with 11 bases between them. The CDR3 spans 16 residues. Written as DNA, the CDR3 is TGCGCCAGCAGCCAAGATCAGGCAGGGGGCAATCAGCCCCAGCATTTT. Translation: CASSQDQAGGNQPQHF.

The V call is TRBV10-3, the J call TRBJ2-3; no clear D. V gave up 6 bases and J gave up 0 bases, with 4 bases separating them. The CDR3 is 12 amino acids. Germline values: CDR1 ENHRY, CDR2 SYGVKD. The CDR3 spells CAIRGSTDTQYF. CDR3 DNA: TGTGCCATCAGAGGGAGCACAGATACGCAGTATTTT.

This chain links TRBV11-1 with TRBJ2-1, with 13 bases identical to TRBD2. This CDR3 contains 14 residues. J gave up 10 bases and V 4 bases, and 4 bases lay outside the gene matches. Per the germline V gene, CDR1 is SGHAT and CDR2 is FQDESV (reference sequence). The CDR3 is CASSWGLAGYEQFF. The CDR3 nucleotides are TGTGCCAGCAGCTGGGGACTAGCGGGATACGAGCAGTTCTTC.

This clonotype was seen a handful of times. The CDR3 reads CASSEDRAGDMDYGYTF. As DNA, the CDR3 is TGTGCCAGCAGCGAAGATCGGGCAGGGGATATGGACTATGGCTACACCTTC. J is TRBJ1-2 and V is TRBV9, with a tentative D call TRBD1 (6 bases). CDR3 length: 17 residues. V was shortened by 3 bases and J by 3 bases, with 21 bases between the two germline ends. CDR1 and CDR2 (germline): SGDLS, YYNGEE.

This clonotype came up a few times. J is TRBJ1-1 and V is TRBV5-5; no definite D call. Germline V lookup: CDR1 SGHKS, CDR2 YYEKEE (reference sequence). The length of the CDR3 is 14 residues. V was trimmed by 0 bases and J by 1 base, leaving 7 bases between them. CDR3 sequence reads: CASSLEWGNTEAFF. CDR3 coding DNA: TGTGCCAGCAGCTTGGAGTGGGGGAACACTGAAGCTTTCTTT.